This TCR beta chain originates from a study of blood T cell repertoires in COVID-19. Across the study: The origin of the acute and convalescent COVID-19 samples was the United States, Italy and Spain. Sources were T cells, B-cell-depleted T cells, or PBMCs; the material itself was cDNA or gDNA.

V was cut by 4 bases and J by 0 bases, with 11 bases left in between. Per the germline V gene, CDR1 is KGHDR and CDR2 is SFDVKD. The CDR3 has 15 residues. Per the original methods: Scientists estimated how many nucleated cells there were by amplifying reference gene primers. Produced via immunoSEQ multiplex PCR; TCRdb's table is partial and in-frame only. V and J calls and clone size are those listed in that table; D and trimming were worked out from the DNA. Of around 250,000 clones listed, about 90% are singletons. The sequencing input was PBMCs or T cells enriched from blood (not recorded which). The chain is built from TRBV24-1 and TRBJ1-2; the D gene is possibly TRBD1 (6 bases). The sequence was collected from a human donor in a cohort exposed to, infected with or recovered from COVID-19 (not recorded which). The donor label of this sample is uncertain. CDR3 bases: TGTGCCACCAGTGACGGGGACATACCTAACTATGGCTACACCTTC. Protein product: CATSDGDIPNYGYTF.